The sample holds a few counts of the clone carrying this T cell receptor (beta chain). TCRdb analysed the RT-PCR reads with MiXCR anew, one entry per CDR3 protein. The sample has more than 450,000 distinct CDR3 sequences; around 11% are singletons. The CDR3 runs to 13 residues. Germline V lookup: CDR1 SGHTA, CDR2 FQGNSA. The V and J ends lost 4 bases and 0 bases respectively, with 7 bases between them. These data are taken from a study of response to subunit inactivated influenza vaccine. The sample also formed part of further work on T cells expressing NK-cell markers. That investigation notes: The cDNA for TCR beta came from 5'RACE template switching with UMIs. From sorted CD3+CD56+NKG2C+, CD3+CD56+NKG2C- and CD3+CD56-NKG2C+ T cells came the TCR beta repertoires. Top CD8+ clonotypes included the dominant CD3+CD56+NKG2C+ clonotypes in several donors. A few donors' CD3+CD56-NKG2C+ cells were dominated by the same clonotypes.

This chain connects TRBV7-2 to TRBJ2-7; D ambiguous. This TCR was recovered from a man over 45 who received an inactivated influenza vaccine. The sample consisted of PBMCs from blood, taken on the day of vaccination. CDR3 DNA: TGTGCCAGCAGCTCCTTACCCTCCTACGAGCAGTACTTC. Translated: CASSSLPSYEQYF.